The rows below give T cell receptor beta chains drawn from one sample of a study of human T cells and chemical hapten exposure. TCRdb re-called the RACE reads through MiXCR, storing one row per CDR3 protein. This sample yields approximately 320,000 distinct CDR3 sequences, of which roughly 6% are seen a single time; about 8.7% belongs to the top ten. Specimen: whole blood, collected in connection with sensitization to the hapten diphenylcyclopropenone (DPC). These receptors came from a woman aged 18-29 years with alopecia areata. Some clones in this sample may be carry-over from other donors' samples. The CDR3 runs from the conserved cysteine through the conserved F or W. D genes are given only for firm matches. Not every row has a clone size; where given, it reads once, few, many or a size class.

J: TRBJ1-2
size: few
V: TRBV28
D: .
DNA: TGTGCCAGCAGTCCCCTCCAGTATGTCGGCTACACCTTC
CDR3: CASSPLQYVGYTF

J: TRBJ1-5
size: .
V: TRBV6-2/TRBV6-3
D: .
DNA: TGTGCCAGCAGTCACAGGGATCGTCAGCCCCAGCATTTT
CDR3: CASSHRDRQPQHF

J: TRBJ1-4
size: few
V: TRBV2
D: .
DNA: TGTGCCAGCAGTCCCCGATTCTCCGAAAAACTGTTTTTT
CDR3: CASSPRFSEKLFF

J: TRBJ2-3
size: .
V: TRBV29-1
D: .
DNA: TGCAGCGTTGAAGATCGGGGGTACGGCCTTCGCACAGATACGCAGTATTTT
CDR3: CSVEDRGYGLRTDTQYF

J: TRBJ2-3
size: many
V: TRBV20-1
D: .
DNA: TGCAGTGCTAGACCTCCTGACTCATTCTCAGATACGCAGTATTTT
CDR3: CSARPPDSFSDTQYF

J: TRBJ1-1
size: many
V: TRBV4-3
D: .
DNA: TGCGCCAGCAGCCAATTACAGGGCAACACTGAAGCTTTCTTT
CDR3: CASSQLQGNTEAFF

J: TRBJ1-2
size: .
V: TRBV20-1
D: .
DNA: TGCAGTGCTAGGACAGAGGGTATCTATGGCTACACCTTC
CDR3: CSARTEGIYGYTF

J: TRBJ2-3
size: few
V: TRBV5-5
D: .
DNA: TGTGCCAGCAGCTTGGTAGGGGTCAGGGCGGATACGCAGTATTTT
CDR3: CASSLVGVRADTQYF

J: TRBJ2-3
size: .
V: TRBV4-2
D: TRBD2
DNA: TGTGCCAGCAGCCAAGTCGGGACTAGCGGGGGGCGAGGGACAGATACGCAGTATTTT
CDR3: CASSQVGTSGGRGTDTQYF

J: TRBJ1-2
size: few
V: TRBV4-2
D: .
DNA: TGTGCCAGCAGCCAAGATCGGTCGGAATCTGGCTACACCTTC
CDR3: CASSQDRSESGYTF

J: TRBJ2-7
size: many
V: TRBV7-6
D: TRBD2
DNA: TGTGCCAGCAGCCCGAGCGGGGTCTACGAGCAGTACTTC
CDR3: CASSPSGVYEQYF

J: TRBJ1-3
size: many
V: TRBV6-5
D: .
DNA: TGTGCCAGCAGTTCCGGCACCACCATATATTTT
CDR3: CASSSGTTIYF

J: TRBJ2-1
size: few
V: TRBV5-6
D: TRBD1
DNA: TGTGCCAGCAGCAACACAGGGGCGACCTACAATGAGCAGTTCTTC
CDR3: CASSNTGATYNEQFF

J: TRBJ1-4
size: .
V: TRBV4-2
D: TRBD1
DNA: TGTGCCAGCAGCCAAGATCCGACAGGGTGGGCTGCAACTAATGAAAAACTGTTTTTT
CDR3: CASSQDPTGWAATNEKLFF

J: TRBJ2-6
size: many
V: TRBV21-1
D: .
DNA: TGTGCCAGCTTCAGACAGGGTGCCCCCTCTGGGGCCAACGTCCTGACTTTC
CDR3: CASFRQGAPSGANVLTF

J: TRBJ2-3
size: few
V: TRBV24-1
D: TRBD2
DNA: TGTGCCACCAGTGATCGGAGACGACTAGCGGGGATGGATACGCAGTATTTT
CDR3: CATSDRRRLAGMDTQYF

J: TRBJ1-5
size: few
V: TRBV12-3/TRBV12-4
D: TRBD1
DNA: TGTGCCAGCAGCCGATGGACAGGGACAAGCAATCAGCCCCAGCATTTT
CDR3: CASSRWTGTSNQPQHF

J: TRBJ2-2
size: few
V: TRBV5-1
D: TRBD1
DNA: TGCGCCAGCAGGACAGGGGGAATCGGGGAGCTGTTTTTT
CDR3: CASRTGGIGELFF

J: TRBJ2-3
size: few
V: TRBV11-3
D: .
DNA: TGTGCCAGCAGCTTAGGGTGGCTCGACAATAGCACAGATACGCAGTATTTT
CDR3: CASSLGWLDNSTDTQYF

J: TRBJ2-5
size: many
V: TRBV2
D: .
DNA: TGTGCCAGCACTCTCCGGGACACCGTTTCCCAGTACTTC
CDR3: CASTLRDTVSQYF

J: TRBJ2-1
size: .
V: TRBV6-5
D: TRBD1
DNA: TGTGCCAGCAGTTTCTACGGGCAGGGGGCCGAGCAGTTCTTC
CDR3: CASSFYGQGAEQFF

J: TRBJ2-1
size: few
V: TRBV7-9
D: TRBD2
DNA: TGTGCCAGCAGCTTAGCGCTAGCGGGGGAACTCGACAATGAGCAGTTCTTC
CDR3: CASSLALAGELDNEQFF

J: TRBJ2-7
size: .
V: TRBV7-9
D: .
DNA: TGTGCCAGCAGCTCCCTGGGAGGACAGGACTCCTACGAGCAGTACTTC
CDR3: CASSSLGGQDSYEQYF